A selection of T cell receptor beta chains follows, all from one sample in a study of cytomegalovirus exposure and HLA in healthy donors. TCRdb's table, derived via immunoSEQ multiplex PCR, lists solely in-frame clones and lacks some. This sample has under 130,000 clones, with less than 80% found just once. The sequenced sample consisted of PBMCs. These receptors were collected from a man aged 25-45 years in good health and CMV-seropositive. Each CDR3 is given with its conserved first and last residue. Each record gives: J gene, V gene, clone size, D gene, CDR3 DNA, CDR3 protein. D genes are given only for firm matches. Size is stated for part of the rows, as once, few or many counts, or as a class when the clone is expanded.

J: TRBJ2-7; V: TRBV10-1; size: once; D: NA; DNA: TGCGCCAGCAGTGAGTTTCGGGGAAGCAACGAGCAGTACTTC; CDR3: CASSEFRGSNEQYF
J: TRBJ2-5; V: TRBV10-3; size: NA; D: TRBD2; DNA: TGTGCCAGCCACTCTAGCGGCCGGGAGACCCAGTACTTC; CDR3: CASHSSGRETQYF
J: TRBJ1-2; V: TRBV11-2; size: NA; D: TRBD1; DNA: TGTGCCAGCAGCTCCGGGACAGGGAAGGGTGGCTACACCTTC; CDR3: CASSSGTGKGGYTF
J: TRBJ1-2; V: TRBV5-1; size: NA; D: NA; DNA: TGCGCCAGCAGCCTTTCAGGGGACGCTGGCTACACCTTC; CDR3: CASSLSGDAGYTF
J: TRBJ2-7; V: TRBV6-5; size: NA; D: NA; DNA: TGTGCCAGCAGTTACTCTTCCAGGGCTCCCTACGAGCAGTACTTC; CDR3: CASSYSSRAPYEQYF
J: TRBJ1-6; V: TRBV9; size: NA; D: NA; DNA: TGTGCCAGCAGCGTAGAGCCCCAGGGTAACTATAATTCACCCCTCCACTTT; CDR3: CASSVEPQGNYNSPLHF
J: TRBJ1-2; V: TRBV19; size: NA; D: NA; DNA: TGTGCCAGTAGTGTCCCGGGAGTTAGCTATGGCTACACCTTC; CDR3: CASSVPGVSYGYTF
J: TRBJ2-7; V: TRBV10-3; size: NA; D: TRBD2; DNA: TGTGCCATCATGGACGCAAGCGGGGGATCCTACGAGCAGTACTTC; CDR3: CAIMDASGGSYEQYF
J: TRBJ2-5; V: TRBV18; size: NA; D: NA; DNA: TGTGCCAGCTCACCAGGGCCGGGGGAGACCCAGTACTTC; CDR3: CASSPGPGETQYF
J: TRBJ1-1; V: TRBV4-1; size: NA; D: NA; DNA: TGCGCCAGCAGCCAGGGGAGGGAAGGGCCAAGGAACACTGAAGCTTTCTTT; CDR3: CASSQGREGPRNTEAFF
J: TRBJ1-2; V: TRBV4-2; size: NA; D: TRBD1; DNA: TGTGCCAGCAGCTCGCACTATTCCGGGACAGATACATTAAACTATGGCTACACCTTC; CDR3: CASSSHYSGTDTLNYGYTF
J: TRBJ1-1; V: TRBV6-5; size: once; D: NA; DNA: TGTGCCAGCAGTTATTCGGTGACACCGAACACTGAAGCTTTCTTT; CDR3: CASSYSVTPNTEAFF
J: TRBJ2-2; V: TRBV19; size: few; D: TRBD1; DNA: TGTGCCAGTAGTAGGCAGGGGGCGGGCACCGGGGAGCTGTTTTTT; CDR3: CASSRQGAGTGELFF
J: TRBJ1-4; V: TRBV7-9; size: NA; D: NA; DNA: TGTGCCAGCACCAAACAGGGTGGAGAAAAACTGTTTTTT; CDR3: CASTKQGGEKLFF
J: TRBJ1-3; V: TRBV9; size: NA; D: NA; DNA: TGTGCCAGCACCGATACATGGGGAAACACCATATATTTT; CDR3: CASTDTWGNTIYF
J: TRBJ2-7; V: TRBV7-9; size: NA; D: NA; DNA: TGTGCCAGCAGCTTCCTCAGGGGATCCTACGAGCAGTACTTC; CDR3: CASSFLRGSYEQYF
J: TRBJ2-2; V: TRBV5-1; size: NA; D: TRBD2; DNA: TGCGCCAGCAGCCTCAGAGGGCTAGCGGAGAACACCGGGGAGCTGTTTTTT; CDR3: CASSLRGLAENTGELFF
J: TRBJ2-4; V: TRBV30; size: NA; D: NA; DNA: TGTGCCTTCTCCCTCGGGGTCCAAAACATTCAGTACTTC; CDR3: CAFSLGVQNIQYF
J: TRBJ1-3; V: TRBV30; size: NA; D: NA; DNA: TGTGCCTGGAGTGTAGAGCCAGGGAACGGAAACACCATATATTTT; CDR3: CAWSVEPGNGNTIYF